A selection of T cell receptor beta chains follows, all from one sample in a study of T cell responses to AZD1222 COVID-19 vaccine. Profiling relied on immunoSEQ multiplex PCR, and the TCRdb table lists in-frame clones only, not all of them. Seen here are under 150,000 clones, about 91% observed once, and the top ten hold 6.5%. This sample comprised peripheral blood, obtained 28 days after the second AZD1222 dose. All receptors derive from an adult who received the AZD1222 COVID-19 vaccine. The conserved cysteine and the conserved F or W are not part of the CDR3 here.

13	TRBV4-1	ASSQSGGEGNTIY
14	TRBV29-1	SVEGLGTSADNEQF
12	TRBV29-1	SVATGTGSQPQH
10	TRBV27	ASSSMSGELF
13	TRBV9	ASSDSGGSTDTQY
12	TRBV10-3	AIRTGTGNSPLH
13	TRBV4-2	ASSPSGGAINEQF
10	TRBV6-2/TRBV6-3	ASSYSIFEQY
13	TRBV9	ASSPTGGEFTEAF
15	TRBV11-2	ASSLPRYRGGYNEQF
11	TRBV5-6	ASTYGTLEGYT
13	TRBV7-6	ASSSPGLPGGEQY
13	TRBV6-5	ASRKSTGTFYEQY
15	TRBV7-9	ASSPPGLAGATDTQY
11	TRBV7-9	ATTQGWATEAF